Each of the 10 T cell receptor beta chains below was sequenced from the same sample in a study of cytomegalovirus exposure and HLA in healthy donors. The PCR contained 60 Vbeta and 13 Jbeta primers. The table came from immunoSEQ multiplex PCR; TCRdb's copy has only in-frame clones and leaves some out. Here the sample spans 130,000 or so clones, 65% to 75% being singletons. The sequencing sample was made of PBMCs. These receptors originate from a man in his forties in good health and CMV-seropositive.

This clone was seen only once. This chain joins TRBV10-1 and TRBJ2-2; the match to TRBD2 covers 14 bases. CDR1 is WNHNN, CDR2 SYGVQD, per germline (reference sequence). CDR3 length: 16 residues. The V and J ends lost 7 bases and 3 bases, in that order; junction bases with no gene match: 4. CDR3 amino acids: CASTPGLAGDTGELFF. The CDR3 nucleotides are TGCGCCAGCACCCCGGGACTAGCGGGGGACACCGGGGAGCTGTTTTTT.

The chain carries TRBV29-1 and TRBJ1-1; possibly TRBD1 for D (5 bases). V lost 4 bases and J 4 bases, leaving 10 bases between the germline ends. This CDR3 is 12 amino acids long. Germline V gene lookup returns CDR1 SQVTM and CDR2 ANQGSEA. CDR3 loop: CSVGPGGTEAFF. The CDR3 DNA follows: TGCAGCGTTGGGCCCGGGGGCACTGAAGCTTTCTTT. Full variable domain (outside the CDR3, taken from reference TRBV29-1 and TRBJ1-1): SAVISQKPSRDICQRGTSLTIQCQVDSQVTMMFWYRQQPGQSLTLIATANQGSEATYESGFVIDKFPISRPNLTFSTLTVSNMSPEDSSIYLCSVGPGGTEAFFGQGTRLTVV.

CDR3: CASSPPGTGSTGELFF. The CDR3 bases are TGTGCCAGCTCACCACCCGGGACAGGGAGTACCGGGGAGCTGTTTTTT. The chain employs TRBV18 and TRBJ2-2; 9 bases are a match to TRBD1. The CDR3 consists of 16 residues. V gave up 0 bases and J gave up 5 bases; unmatched junction bases: 4. Germline CDR1 KGHSH, CDR2 LQKENI.

This sequence joins TRBV2 and TRBJ2-4; a possible D gene is TRBD1 (6 bases). CDR3 size: 15 residues. From germline, CDR1 is SNHLY and CDR2 FYNNEI. V lost 2 bases and J lost 1, with 9 bases in between. CDR3 in DNA: TGTGCCAGCAGTGAATCTGGGGGCGCCAAAAACATTCAGTACTTC. It encodes CASSESGGAKNIQYF.

The table lists this clone with a few counts. The V gene is TRBV7-9, the J gene TRBJ1-4; tentatively, D is TRBD1 (6 bases). The V gene lost 4 bases and the J gene lost 7 bases, with 16 bases spanning the gap. Germline V gene data show CDR1 as SEHNR and CDR2 as FQNEAQ (reference sequence). This CDR3 has 15 residues. CDR3 sequence: CASSSPGQMGEKLFF. CDR3 in DNA: TGTGCCAGCAGCTCCCCAGGACAGATGGGTGAAAAACTGTTTTTT.

The V call is TRBV6-1, the J call TRBJ1-5, with D possibly matching TRBD1 (6 bases). Germline lookup yields CDR1 MNHNS and CDR2 SASEGT. Trimming pared 2 bases from V and 5 bases from J, leaving 16 bases between. This CDR3 contains 16 residues. The CDR3 loop is CASSEWGGRVDQPQHF. The CDR3 DNA reads TGTGCCAGCAGTGAATGGGGGGGCCGGGTCGATCAGCCCCAGCATTTT.

V and J are TRBV11-2 and TRBJ2-2, with 7 bases lining up with TRBD1. Germline V lookup: CDR1 SGHAT, CDR2 FQNNGV. The CDR3 contains 17 residues. V dropped 5 bases and J dropped 0; count of bases not matched to a gene: 9. This CDR3 reads CASSRGTGTANTGELFF. CDR3 nucleotides: TGTGCCAGCAGCAGGGGAACCGGGACAGCGAACACCGGGGAGCTGTTTTTT.

This clone was counted a few times. This sequence joins TRBV6-5 and TRBJ2-7; 10 bases agree with TRBD1. This CDR3 has 15 residues. Trimming took 0 bases from V and 4 from J; bases not matched to a gene: 3. In germline, CDR1 is MNHEY, CDR2 SVGAGI. The CDR3 region is CASSYSRGQGYEQYF. The CDR3 nucleotides are TGTGCCAGCAGTTACTCGAGGGGACAGGGGTACGAGCAGTACTTC.

The V gene is TRBV5-1, the J gene TRBJ2-1, with TRBD1 matching 9 bases. Looked up from germline, CDR1 is SGHRS and CDR2 is YFSETQ. CDR3 length: 16 amino acids. V gave up 3 bases and J gave up 10 bases; unmatched junction bases: 14. The CDR3 DNA follows: TGCGCCAGCAGCTCGCTCGGAGGGGGGACAGGGATGGAGCAGTTCTTC. Protein product: CASSSLGGGTGMEQFF.

CDR3 sequence: CASSPPEEETQYF. The CDR3 DNA sequence: TGTGCCAGCTCACCACCGGAGGAAGAGACCCAGTACTTC. This chain connects TRBV18 to TRBJ2-5, with D possibly TRBD2 on 5 matching bases. With 0 bases removed from V and 3 bases from J, the gap between germline ends came to 5 bases. CDR3 length: 13 amino acids. From germline, CDR1 is KGHSH and CDR2 LQKENI.